Below, one T cell receptor beta chain is given with its context. No cognate antigen has been identified for it. Base qualities are not provided; no much larger clone lies one nucleotide away. This entry belongs to a study of identical twins (dated by TCRdb to between 2015 and 2016). With regard to the full study: TCR alpha and beta repertoires from monozygotic twins, unrelated adults of various ages and cord blood were deep-sequenced to test whether fetal clonotypes persist. To rule out contamination, the twin experiments were replicated at different times with different library preparation protocols. On the study overall, not on this receptor specifically: Abundant cord blood beta clonotypes carried fewer insertions; young adult naive repertoires showed a weaker similar trend, while memory repertoires showed none. Compared with coincidental sharing between unrelated individuals, out-of-frame TCR alpha sequences shared between twins had an excess of sequences with low generation probability. Conclusions relied on cross-sectional statistical analysis, since the same donors could not be followed over many years. The excess sharing between twins in beta out-of-frame sequences was weaker because fewer shared sequences reduced the signal-to-noise ratio. In monozygotic twins, out-of-frame TCR alpha sharing was systematically underestimated by recombination models, although the models agreed with sharing between unrelated individuals. Invariant T cells such as MAIT and iNKT could partly confound zero-insertion analyses, although diverse VJ usage argued against such confounding for most clonotypes.

Only healthy Caucasian donors were included. Trimming accounts for 4 bases at V and 7 bases at J, while the number of junction bases matched to no gene is 14. Sequences KGHDR (CDR1) and SFDVKD (CDR2) are obtained from the germline V gene. Taken from cysteine to phenylalanine, the CDR3 has 16 residues. The only DNA kept is the CDR3, 48 bases in frame from the first base. Library generation was performed with 5' RACE. This sample was sequenced with an Illumina HiSeq 2000. A universal primer binding site was introduced by template switching, and a unique molecular identifier was present in the final cDNA, enabling accurate counting of TCR cDNA molecules. Specific primers in the conserved constant-segment region were used to synthesize first-strand cDNA for TCR alpha and beta chains. Each cDNA library was double barcoded, with a SMART-Mk sample barcode plus Illumina barcodes, to control for contamination. Two successive PCR steps introduced TruSeq adapter sequences along with Illumina sample barcodes. The TCR alpha and beta cDNA libraries were sequenced on the Illumina HiSeq platform using custom primers. The paper's processing steps were these. MiGEC processed the raw reads to extract unique molecular identifiers, while MiXCR was used to determine the CDR3 positions. For each individual, recombination models were inferred using an EM algorithm with the repgenHMM and IGoR tools. The analysis of shared clonotypes was done with the tcR package in R, with sharing normalized by the product of cloneset sizes. To study raw recombination free of thymic and clonal selection effects, out-of-frame nonproductive sequences were analyzed. In-frame beta chains were kept once TCRdb had trimmed the public reads at Q25 with fastp and called clones with MiXCR. Rows with one shared CDR3 protein collapse into an entry with the most common genes and DNA. The V and J calls reflect TCRdb's pipeline rather than the authors' work. The sample yields some 1,700,000 distinct CDR3 sequences; under 35% were counted once. The leading ten clones occupy 0.25% to 0.3% of the sample.

The rearrangement combines TRBV24-1 with TRBJ2-7; 8 bases in between match TRBD1. The clonotype comes from a newborn girl in good health. Sequenced input: cord blood. Here is the DNA: TGTGCCACCAGTGACCCAGGGGGCGTAAAGCCCAATGAGCAGTACTTC. The resulting protein is CATSDPGGVKPNEQYF.